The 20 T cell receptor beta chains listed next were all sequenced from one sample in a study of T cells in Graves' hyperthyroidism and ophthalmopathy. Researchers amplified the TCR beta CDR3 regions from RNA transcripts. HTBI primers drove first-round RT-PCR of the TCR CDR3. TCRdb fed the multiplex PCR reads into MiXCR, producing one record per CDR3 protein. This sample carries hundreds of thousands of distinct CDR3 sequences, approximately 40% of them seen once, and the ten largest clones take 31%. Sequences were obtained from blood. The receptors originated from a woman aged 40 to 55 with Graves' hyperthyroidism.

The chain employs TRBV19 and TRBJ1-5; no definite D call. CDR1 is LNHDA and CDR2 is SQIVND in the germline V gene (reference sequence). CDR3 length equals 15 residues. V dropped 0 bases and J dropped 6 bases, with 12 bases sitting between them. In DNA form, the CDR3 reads TGTGCCAGTAGTATAGATGGGCGGGTTTTTCAGCCCCAGCATTTT. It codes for CASSIDGRVFQPQHF.

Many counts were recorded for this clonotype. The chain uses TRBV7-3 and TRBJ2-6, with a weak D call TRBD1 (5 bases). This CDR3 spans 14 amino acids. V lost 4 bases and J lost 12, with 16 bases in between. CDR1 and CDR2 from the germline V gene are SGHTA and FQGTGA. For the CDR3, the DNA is TGTGCCAGCAGCTCAAAGCAGGGTCCCTCCGTCCTGACTTTC. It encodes CASSSKQGPSVLTF.

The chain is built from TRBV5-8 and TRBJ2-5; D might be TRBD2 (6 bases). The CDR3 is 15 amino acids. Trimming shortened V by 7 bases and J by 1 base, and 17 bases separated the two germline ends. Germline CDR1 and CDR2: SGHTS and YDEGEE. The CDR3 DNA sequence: TGTGCCAGCGGGACCGAAGGACTAACCCAAGAGACCCAGTACTTC. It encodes CASGTEGLTQETQYF.

CDR3 loop: CASSPWTARQYF. The CDR3 DNA reads TGTGCCAGCAGCCCCTGGACAGCCCGGCAGTACTTC. The rearrangement joins TRBV11-2 to TRBJ2-7, with D perhaps TRBD1 (6 bases). Per germline, CDR1 SGHAT and CDR2 FQNNGV. V was shortened by 5 bases and J by 9 bases, with 14 bases between the two germline ends. CDR3 length: 12 residues. Full variable domain (outside the CDR3, taken from reference TRBV11-2 and TRBJ2-7): EAGVAQSPRYKIIEKRQSVAFWCNPISGHATLYWYQQILGQGPKLLIQFQNNGVVDDSQLPKDRFSAERLKGVDSTLKIQPAKLEDSAVYLCASSPWTARQYFGPGTRLTVT.

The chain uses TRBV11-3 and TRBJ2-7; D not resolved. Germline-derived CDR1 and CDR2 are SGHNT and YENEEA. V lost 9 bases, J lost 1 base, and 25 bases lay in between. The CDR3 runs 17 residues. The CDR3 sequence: CASRHEQGSASSYEQYF. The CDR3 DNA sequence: TGTGCCAGTAGGCACGAACAAGGATCGGCTTCGTCCTACGAGCAGTACTTC.

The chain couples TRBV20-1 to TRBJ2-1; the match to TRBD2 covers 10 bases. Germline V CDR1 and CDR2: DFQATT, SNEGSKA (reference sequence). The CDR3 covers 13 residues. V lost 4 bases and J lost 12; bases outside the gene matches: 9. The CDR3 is CSAMGLAGEGQFF. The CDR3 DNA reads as TGCAGTGCTATGGGGCTAGCGGGAGAGGGGCAGTTCTTC.

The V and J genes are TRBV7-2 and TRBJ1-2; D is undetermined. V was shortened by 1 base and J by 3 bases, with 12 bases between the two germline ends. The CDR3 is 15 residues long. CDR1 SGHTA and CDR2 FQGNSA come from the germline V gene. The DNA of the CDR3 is TGTGCCAGCAGCTTAGGGATGGGCGGACACTATGGCTACACCTTC. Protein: CASSLGMGGHYGYTF. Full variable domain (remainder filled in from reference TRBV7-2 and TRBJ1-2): GAGVSQSPSNKVTEKGKDVELRCDPISGHTALYWYRQSLGQGLEFLIYFQGNSAPDKSGLPSDRFSAERTGGSVSTLTIQRTQQEDSAVYLCASSLGMGGHYGYTFGSGTRLTVV.

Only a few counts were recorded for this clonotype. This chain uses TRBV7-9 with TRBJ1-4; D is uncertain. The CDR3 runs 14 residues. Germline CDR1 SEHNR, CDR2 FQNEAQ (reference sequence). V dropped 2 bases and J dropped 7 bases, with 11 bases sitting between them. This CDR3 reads CASSLQVDREKLFF. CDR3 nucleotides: TGTGCCAGCAGCTTACAGGTGGATCGTGAAAAACTGTTTTTT.

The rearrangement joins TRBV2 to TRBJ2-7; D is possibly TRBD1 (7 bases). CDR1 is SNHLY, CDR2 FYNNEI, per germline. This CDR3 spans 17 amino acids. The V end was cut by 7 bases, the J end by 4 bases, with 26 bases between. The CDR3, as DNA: TGTGCCAGCATGAAAGGCCAGGGGGGCCGGGAGATGTACGAGCAGTACTTC. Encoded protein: CASMKGQGGREMYEQYF.

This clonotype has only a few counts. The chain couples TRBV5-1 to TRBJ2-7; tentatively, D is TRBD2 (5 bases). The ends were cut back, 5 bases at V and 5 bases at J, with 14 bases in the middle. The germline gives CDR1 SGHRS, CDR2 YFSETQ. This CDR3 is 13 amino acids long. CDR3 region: CASRLGLLNEQYF. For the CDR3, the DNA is TGCGCCAGCAGGTTAGGACTGCTTAACGAGCAGTACTTC.

The CDR3 is CASGAGQFGREQYF. Written as DNA, the CDR3 is TGTGCCAGCGGGGCGGGGCAGTTCGGCCGCGAGCAGTACTTC. The V call is TRBV6-5, the J call TRBJ2-7, with D perhaps matching TRBD2 (6 bases). This CDR3 has 14 amino acids. Trimming left V 8 bases short and J 6 bases short, with 20 bases between. The germline gives CDR1 MNHEY, CDR2 SVGAGI.

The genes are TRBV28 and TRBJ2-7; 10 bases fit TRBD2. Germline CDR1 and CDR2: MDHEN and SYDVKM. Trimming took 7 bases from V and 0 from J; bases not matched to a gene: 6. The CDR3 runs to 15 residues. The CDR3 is CASTIGLADSYEQYF. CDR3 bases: TGTGCCAGCACTATAGGACTAGCGGACTCCTACGAGCAGTACTTC.

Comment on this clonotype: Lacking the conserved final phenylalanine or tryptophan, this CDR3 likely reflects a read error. CDR3 sequence (DNA): TGCAGCGTTGAGGAGAGCTACGAGCAGTACCTC. Amino acids: CSVEESYEQYL. The rearrangement uses TRBV29-1 and TRBJ2-7; D is ambiguous. V shed 3 bases and J shed 3 bases, with 6 bases lying between them. CDR1 is SQVTM and CDR2 is ANQGSEA in the germline V gene. The CDR3 has 11 amino acids.

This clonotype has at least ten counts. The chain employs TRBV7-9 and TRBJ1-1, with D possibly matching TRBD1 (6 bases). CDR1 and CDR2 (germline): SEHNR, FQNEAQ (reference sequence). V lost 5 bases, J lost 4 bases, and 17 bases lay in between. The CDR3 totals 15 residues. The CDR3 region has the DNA TGTGCCAGCAGCCCACTCCAGGGCAGGGGCACTGAAGCTTTCTTT. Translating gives CASSPLQGRGTEAFF. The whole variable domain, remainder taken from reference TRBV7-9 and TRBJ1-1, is DTGVSQNPRHKITKRGQNVTFRCDPISEHNRLYWYRQTLGQGPEFLTYFQNEAQLEKSRLLSDRFSAERPKGSFSTLEIQRTEQGDSAMYLCASSPLQGRGTEAFFGQGTRLTVV.

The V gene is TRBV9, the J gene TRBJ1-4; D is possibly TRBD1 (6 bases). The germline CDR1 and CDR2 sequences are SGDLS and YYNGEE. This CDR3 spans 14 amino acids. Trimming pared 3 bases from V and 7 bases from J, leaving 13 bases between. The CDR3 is CASSAGHRGEKLFF. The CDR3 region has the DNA TGTGCCAGCAGCGCGGGACACCGGGGTGAAAAACTGTTTTTT.

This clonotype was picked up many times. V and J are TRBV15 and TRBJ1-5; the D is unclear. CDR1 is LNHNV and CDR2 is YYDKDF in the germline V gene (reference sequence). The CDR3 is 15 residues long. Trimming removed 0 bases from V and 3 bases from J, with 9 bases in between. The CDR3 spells CATSRDRVINQPQHF. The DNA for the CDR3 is TGTGCCACCAGCAGAGATCGAGTAATCAATCAGCCCCAGCATTTT.

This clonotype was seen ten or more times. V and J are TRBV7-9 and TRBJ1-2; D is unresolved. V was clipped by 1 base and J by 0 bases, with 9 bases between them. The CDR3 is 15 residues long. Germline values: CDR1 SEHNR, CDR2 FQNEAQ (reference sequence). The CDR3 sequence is CASSLVVGSNYGYTF. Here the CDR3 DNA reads TGTGCCAGCAGCTTAGTAGTGGGGTCTAACTATGGCTACACCTTC.

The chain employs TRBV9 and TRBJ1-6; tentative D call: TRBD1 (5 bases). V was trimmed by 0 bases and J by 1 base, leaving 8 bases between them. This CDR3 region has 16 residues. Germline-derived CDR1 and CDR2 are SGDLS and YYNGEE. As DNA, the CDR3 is TGTGCCAGCAGCGTAGCTGGGGGGTCCTATAATTCACCCCTCCACTTT. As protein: CASSVAGGSYNSPLHF.

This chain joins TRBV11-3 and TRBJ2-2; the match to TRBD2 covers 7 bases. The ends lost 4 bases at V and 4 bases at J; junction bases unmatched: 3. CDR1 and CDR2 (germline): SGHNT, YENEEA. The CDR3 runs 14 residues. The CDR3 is CASSSREGTGELFF. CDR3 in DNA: TGTGCCAGCAGCTCCAGGGAGGGCACCGGGGAGCTGTTTTTT.

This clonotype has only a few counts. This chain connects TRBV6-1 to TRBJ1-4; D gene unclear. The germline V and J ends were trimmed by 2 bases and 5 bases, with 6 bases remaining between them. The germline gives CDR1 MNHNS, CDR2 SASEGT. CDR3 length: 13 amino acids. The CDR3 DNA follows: TGTGCCAGCAGTGAACTATTAAATGAAAAACTGTTTTTT. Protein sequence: CASSELLNEKLFF.